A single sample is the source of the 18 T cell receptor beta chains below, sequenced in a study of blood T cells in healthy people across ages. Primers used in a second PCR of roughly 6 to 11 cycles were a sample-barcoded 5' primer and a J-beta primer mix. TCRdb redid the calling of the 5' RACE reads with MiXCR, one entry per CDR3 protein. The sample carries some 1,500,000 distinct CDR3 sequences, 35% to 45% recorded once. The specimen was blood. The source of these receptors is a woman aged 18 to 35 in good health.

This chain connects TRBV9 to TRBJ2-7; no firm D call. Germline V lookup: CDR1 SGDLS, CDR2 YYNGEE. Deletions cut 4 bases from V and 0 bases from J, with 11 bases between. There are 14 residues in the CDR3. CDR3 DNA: TGTGCCAGCAGCTCCCGCGACCACTCCTACGAGCAGTACTTC. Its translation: CASSSRDHSYEQYF.

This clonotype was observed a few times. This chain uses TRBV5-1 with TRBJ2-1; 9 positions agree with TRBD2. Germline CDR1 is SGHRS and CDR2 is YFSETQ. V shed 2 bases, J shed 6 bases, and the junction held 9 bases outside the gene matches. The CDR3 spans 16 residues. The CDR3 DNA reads TGCGCCAGCAGCTTCCTTAGCGGGAGCGAGCCCAATGAGCAGTTCTTC. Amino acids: CASSFLSGSEPNEQFF.

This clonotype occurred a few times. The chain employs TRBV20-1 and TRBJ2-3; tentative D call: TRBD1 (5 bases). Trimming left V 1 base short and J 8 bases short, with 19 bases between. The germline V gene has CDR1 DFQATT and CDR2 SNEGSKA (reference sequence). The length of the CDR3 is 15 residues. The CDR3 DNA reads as TGCAGTGCTAGAGTATGGGGCAGGGCCTCCAGTACGCAGTATTTT. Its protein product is CSARVWGRASSTQYF.

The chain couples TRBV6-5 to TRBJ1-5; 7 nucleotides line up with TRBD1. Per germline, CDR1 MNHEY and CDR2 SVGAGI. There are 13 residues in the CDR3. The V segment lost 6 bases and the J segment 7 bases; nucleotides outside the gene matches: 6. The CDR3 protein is CASSIDRDQPQHF. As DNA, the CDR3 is TGTGCCAGCAGCATCGACAGGGACCAGCCCCAGCATTTT.

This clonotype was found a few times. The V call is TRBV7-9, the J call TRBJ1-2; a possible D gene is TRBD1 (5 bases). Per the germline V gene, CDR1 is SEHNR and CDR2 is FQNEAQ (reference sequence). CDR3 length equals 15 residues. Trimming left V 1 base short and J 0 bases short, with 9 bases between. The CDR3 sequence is CASSLVPGTNYGYTF. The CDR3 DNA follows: TGTGCCAGCAGCTTAGTCCCAGGGACTAACTATGGCTACACCTTC.

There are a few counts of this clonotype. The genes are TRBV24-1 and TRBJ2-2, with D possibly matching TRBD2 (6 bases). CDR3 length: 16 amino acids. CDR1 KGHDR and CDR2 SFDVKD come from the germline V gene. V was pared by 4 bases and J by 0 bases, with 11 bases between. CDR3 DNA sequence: TGTGCCACCAGTGAAACCGGGACTGCGAACACCGGGGAGCTGTTTTTT. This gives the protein CATSETGTANTGELFF.

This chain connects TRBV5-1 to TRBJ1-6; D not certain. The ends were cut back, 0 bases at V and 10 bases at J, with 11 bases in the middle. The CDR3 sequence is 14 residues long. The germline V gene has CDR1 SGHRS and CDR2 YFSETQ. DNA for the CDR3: TGCGCCAGCAGCTTGGTGGGGTATGAATCACCCCTCCACTTT. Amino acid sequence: CASSLVGYESPLHF.

The CDR3 DNA reads as TGCGCCAGCAGAAGGGCGACTAGCGGGACCACAGATACGCAGTATTTT. Its translation: CASRRATSGTTDTQYF. The rearrangement links TRBV5-1 to TRBJ2-3; 11 nucleotides agree with TRBD2. CDR3 size: 16 residues. Losses at the gene ends were 5 bases for V and 2 bases for J; bases not matched to a gene: 7. CDR1 SGHRS and CDR2 YFSETQ come from the germline V gene.

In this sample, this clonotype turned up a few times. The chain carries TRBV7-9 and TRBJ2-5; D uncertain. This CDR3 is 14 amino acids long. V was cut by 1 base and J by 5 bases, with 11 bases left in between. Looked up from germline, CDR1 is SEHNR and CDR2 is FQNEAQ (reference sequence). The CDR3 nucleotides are TGTGCCAGCAGCTTAGATCGGACCTCGGAGACCCAGTACTTC. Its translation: CASSLDRTSETQYF.

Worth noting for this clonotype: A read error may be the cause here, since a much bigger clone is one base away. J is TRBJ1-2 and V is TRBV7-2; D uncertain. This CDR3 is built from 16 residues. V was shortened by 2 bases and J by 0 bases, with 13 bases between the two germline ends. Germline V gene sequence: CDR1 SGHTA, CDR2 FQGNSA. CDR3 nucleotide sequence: TGTGCCAGCAGCTTAACAGTTGACGGAACTAACTATGGCTACACCTTC. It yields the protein CASSLTVDGTNYGYTF.

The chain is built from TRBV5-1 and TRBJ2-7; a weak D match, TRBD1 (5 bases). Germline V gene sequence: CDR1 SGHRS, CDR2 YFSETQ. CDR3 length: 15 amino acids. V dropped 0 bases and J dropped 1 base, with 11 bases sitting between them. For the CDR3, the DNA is TGCGCCAGCAGCTTGGAGCCAGGGTTATCCTACGAGCAGTACTTC. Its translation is CASSLEPGLSYEQYF.

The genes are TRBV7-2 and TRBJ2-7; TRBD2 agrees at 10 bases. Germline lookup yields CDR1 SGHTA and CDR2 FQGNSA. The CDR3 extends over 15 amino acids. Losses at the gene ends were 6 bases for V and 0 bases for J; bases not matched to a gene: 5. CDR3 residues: CASRERLAGSYEQYF. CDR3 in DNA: TGTGCCAGCAGGGAGAGACTAGCGGGCTCCTACGAGCAGTACTTC.

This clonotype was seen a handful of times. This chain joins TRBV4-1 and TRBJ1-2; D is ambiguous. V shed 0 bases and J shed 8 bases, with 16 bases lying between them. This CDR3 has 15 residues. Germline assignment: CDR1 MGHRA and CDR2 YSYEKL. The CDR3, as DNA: TGCGCCAGCAGCCAAGAAAGGGCACCCCTAGGAGGCTACACCTTC. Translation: CASSQERAPLGGYTF.

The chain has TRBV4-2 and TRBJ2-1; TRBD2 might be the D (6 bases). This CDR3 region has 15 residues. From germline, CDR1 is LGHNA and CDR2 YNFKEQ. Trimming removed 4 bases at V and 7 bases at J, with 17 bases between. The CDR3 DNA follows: TGTGCCAGCAGCCGTGGGACTCGCAACGGAAATGAGCAGTTCTTC. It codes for CASSRGTRNGNEQFF.

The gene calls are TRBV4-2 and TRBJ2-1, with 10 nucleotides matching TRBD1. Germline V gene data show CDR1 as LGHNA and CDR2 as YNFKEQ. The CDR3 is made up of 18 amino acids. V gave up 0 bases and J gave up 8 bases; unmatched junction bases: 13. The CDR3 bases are TGTGCCAGCAGCCAAGATCTTCGGTCCGGGACAGGGGTGGATGAGCAGTTCTTC. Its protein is CASSQDLRSGTGVDEQFF.

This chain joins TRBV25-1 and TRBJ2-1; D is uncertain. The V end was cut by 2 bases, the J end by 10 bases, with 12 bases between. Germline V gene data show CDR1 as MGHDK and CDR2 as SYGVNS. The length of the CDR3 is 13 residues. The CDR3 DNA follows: TGTGCCAGCAGTGAACGCAGGATTGACGAGCAGTTCTTC. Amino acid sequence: CASSERRIDEQFF.

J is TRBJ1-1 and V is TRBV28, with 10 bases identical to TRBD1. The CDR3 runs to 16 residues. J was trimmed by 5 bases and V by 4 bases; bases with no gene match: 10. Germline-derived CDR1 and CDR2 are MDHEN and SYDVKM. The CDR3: CASSSPGQGSGTEAFF. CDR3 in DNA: TGTGCCAGCAGTTCGCCGGGACAGGGGTCTGGTACTGAAGCTTTCTTT.

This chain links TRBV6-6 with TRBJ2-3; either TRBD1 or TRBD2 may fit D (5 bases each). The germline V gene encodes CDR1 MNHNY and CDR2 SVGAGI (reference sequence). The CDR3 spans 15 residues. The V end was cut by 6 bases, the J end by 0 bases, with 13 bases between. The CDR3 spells CASSTGTYSTDTQYF. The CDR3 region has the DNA TGTGCCAGCAGCACCGGGACGTATAGCACAGATACGCAGTATTTT.